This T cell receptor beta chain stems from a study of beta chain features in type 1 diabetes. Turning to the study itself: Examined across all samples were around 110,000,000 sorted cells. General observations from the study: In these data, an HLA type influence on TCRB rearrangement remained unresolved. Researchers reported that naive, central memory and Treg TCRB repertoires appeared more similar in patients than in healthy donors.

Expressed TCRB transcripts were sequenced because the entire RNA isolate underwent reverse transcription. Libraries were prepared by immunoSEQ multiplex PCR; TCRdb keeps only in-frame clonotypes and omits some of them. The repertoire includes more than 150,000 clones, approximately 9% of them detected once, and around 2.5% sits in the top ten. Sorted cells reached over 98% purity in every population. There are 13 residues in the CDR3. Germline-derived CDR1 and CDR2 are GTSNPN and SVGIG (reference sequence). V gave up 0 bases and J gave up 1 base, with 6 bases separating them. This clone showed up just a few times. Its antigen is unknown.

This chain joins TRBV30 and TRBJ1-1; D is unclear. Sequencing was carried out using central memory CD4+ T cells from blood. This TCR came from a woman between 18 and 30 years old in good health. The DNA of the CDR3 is TGTGCCTGGAGTGTGGCGGAGAACACTGAAGCTTTCTTT. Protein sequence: CAWSVAENTEAFF.